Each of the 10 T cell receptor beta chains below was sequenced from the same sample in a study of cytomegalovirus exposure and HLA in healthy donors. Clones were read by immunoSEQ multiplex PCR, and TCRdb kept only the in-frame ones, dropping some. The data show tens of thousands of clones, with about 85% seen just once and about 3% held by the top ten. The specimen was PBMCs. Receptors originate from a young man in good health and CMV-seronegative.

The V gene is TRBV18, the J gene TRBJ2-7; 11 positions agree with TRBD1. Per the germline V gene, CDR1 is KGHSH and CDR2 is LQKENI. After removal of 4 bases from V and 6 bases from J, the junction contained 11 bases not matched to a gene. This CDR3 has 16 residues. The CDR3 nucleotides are TGTGCCAGCTCACTGCTTCAGGACAGGGGGCAAGCCGAGCAGTACTTC. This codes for CASSLLQDRGQAEQYF. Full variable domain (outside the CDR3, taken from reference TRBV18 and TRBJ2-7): NAGVMQNPRHLVRRRGQEARLRCSPMKGHSHVYWYRQLPEEGLKFMVYLQKENIIDESGMPKERFSAEFPKEGPSILRIQQVVRGDSAAYFCASSLLQDRGQAEQYFGPGTRLTVT.

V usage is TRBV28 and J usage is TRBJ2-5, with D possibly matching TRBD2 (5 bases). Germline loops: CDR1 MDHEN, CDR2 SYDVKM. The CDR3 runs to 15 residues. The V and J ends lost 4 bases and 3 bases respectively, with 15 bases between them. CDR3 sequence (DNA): TGTGCCAGCAGTTCCCCACCGACGGGAAAAGAGACCCAGTACTTC. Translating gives CASSSPPTGKETQYF.

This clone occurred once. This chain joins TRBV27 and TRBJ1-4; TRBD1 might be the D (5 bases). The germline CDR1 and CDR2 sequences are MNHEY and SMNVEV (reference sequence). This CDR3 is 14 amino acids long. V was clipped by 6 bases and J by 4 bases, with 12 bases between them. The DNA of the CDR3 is TGTGCCAGCAGCTTTCAGGGTTTTAATGAAAAACTGTTTTTT. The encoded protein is CASSFQGFNEKLFF.

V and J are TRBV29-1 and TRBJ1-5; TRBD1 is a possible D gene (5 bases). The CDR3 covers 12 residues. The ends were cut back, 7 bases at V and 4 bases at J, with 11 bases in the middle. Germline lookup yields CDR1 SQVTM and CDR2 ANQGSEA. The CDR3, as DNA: TGCAGCGCCGGGGGGGAAAATCAGCCCCAGCATTTT. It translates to CSAGGENQPQHF.

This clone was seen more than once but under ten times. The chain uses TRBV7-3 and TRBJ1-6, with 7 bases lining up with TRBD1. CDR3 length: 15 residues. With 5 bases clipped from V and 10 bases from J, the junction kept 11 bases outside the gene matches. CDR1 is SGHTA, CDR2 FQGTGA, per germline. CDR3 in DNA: TGTGCCAGCAGCCGCGAGACAGGGAGTAACTCACCCCTCCACTTT. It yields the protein CASSRETGSNSPLHF.

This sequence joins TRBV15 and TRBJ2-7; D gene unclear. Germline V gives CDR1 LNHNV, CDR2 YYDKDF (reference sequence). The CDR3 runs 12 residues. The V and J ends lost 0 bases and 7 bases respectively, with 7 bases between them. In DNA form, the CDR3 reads TGTGCCACCAGCAGAGATCTACGGGAGCAGTACTTC. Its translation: CATSRDLREQYF. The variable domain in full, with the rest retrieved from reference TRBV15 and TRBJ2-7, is DAMVIQNPRYQVTQFGKPVTLSCSQTLNHNVMYWYQQKSSQAPKLLFHYYDKDFNNEADTPDNFQSRRPNTSFCFLDIRSPGLGDTAMYLCATSRDLREQYFGPGTRLTVT.

CDR3 bases: TGCAGCGTTGGACAGGGGATCGGCGATGGCTACACCTTC. It translates to CSVGQGIGDGYTF. V gene TRBV29-1 combines with J gene TRBJ1-2, with TRBD1 matching over 8 bases. The CDR3 has 13 residues. Germline CDR1 and CDR2: SQVTM and ANQGSEA. After removal of 4 bases from V and 6 bases from J, the junction contained 7 bases not matched to a gene.

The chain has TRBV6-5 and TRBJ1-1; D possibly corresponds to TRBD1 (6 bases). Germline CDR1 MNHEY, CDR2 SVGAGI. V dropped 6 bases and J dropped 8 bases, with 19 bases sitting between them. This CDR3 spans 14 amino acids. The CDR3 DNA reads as TGTGCCAGCAGACCACCGGGACATCCCGAGGAAGCTTTCTTT. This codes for CASRPPGHPEEAFF.

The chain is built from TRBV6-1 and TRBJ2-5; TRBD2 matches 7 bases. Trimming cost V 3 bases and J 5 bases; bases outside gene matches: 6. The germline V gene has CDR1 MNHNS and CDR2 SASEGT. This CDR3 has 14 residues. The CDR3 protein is CASSDSSGGETQYF. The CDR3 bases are TGTGCCAGCAGTGACTCTAGCGGTGGGGAGACCCAGTACTTC.

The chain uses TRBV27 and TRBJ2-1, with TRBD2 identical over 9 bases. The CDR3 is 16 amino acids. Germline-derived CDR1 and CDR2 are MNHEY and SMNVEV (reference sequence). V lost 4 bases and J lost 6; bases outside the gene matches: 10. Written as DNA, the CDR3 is TGTGCCAGCAGTTCCCCGGGACTAGCCTCTCCCAATGAGCAGTTCTTC. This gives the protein CASSSPGLASPNEQFF.